The 2 T cell receptor beta chains below come from one sample, sequenced in a study of cytomegalovirus exposure and HLA in healthy donors. The study ran its PCR with 60 Vbeta and 13 Jbeta primers. TCRdb keeps only in-frame clones here, not all; method: immunoSEQ multiplex PCR. Of about 190,000 clones in the sample, 80% to 85% were seen once. Material for sequencing was PBMCs. Source of these receptors: a man aged 35 to 55 in good health and CMV-seropositive.

This rearrangement joins TRBV28 to TRBJ1-3; the D is unclear. Germline V gives CDR1 MDHEN, CDR2 SYDVKM. This CDR3 spans 15 amino acids. The V end was cut by 2 bases, the J end by 0 bases, with 8 bases between. CDR3 nucleotide sequence: TGTGCCAGCAGTTTACCCCGTTCCTCTGGAAACACCATATATTTT. Protein: CASSLPRSSGNTIYF.

V gene TRBV29-1 combines with J gene TRBJ1-1; 9 bases fit TRBD1. After removal of 6 bases from V and 5 bases from J, the junction contained 7 bases not matched to a gene. Germline CDR1 is SQVTM and CDR2 is ANQGSEA. The CDR3 has 13 amino acids. CDR3 sequence: CSVRTGEGTEAFF. As DNA, the CDR3 is TGCAGCGTGCGGACAGGGGAGGGGACTGAAGCTTTCTTT.